Detailed here is one T cell receptor (beta chain). Antigen specificity is unknown. The time point denotes: pre-treatment sample, taken before nivolumab and TIL therapy. The data derive from a study of TIL therapy for anti-PD-1-resistant metastatic lung cancer. Whole-study context: Half of patients were current or former smokers.

The CDR3 covers 16 residues. V lost 0 bases to trimming and J lost 1 base, with 12 bases between them. CDR1 is LGHNA and CDR2 is YNFKEQ in the germline V gene. Findings and limits, study-wide: The cohort had more treatment-naive, never-smoker and oncogene-addicted patients than typical.

The libraries were made with immunoSEQ v3. Data came from immunoSEQ multiplex PCR; TCRdb stores just in-frame clones and leaves some out. This repertoire shows approximately 50,000 clones, around 79% found once; its top ten account for more than 13%. The material sequenced was blood, taken at baseline. The TCR sequence derives from an older man with non-small cell lung cancer. J is TRBJ2-5 and V is TRBV4-2, with a tentative D call TRBD2 (5 bases). CDR3 sequence reads: CASSQDEGVVQETQYF. The CDR3 DNA is TGTGCCAGCAGCCAAGATGAGGGAGTGGTCCAAGAGACCCAGTACTTC.